This T cell receptor beta chain was recovered during a study of cytomegalovirus exposure and HLA in healthy donors. The PCR used 60 Vbeta and 13 Jbeta primers. The protocol was immunoSEQ multiplex PCR, while the TCRdb copy is restricted to in-frame clones and leaves out a portion. Its clone listing holds 200,000 or so clones. This CDR3 is 13 amino acids long. V was pared by 0 bases and J by 7 bases, with 8 bases between. Germline lookup yields CDR1 SGDLS and CDR2 YYNGEE. The sample comprised PBMCs. This chain links TRBV9 with TRBJ2-1; tentative D call: TRBD2 (6 bases). The sequence was collected from a boy aged 5-17 years in good health and CMV-seronegative. The CDR3 is CASSVDGRNEQFF. The CDR3 DNA is TGTGCCAGCAGCGTAGATGGGAGGAATGAGCAGTTCTTC.